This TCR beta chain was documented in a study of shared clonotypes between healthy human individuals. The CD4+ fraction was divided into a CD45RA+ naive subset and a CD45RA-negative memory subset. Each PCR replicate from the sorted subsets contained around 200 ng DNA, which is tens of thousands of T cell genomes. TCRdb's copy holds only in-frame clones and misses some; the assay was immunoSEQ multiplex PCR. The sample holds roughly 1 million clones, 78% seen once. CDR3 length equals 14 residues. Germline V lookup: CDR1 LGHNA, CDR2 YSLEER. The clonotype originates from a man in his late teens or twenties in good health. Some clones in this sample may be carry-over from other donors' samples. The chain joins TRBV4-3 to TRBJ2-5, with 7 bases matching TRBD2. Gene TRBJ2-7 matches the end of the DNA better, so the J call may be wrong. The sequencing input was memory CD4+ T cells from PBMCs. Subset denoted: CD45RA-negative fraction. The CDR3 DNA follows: TGCGCCAGCAGCCGAGGGAGCGGGGCCTACGAGCAGTACTTC. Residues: CASSRGSGAYEQYF.